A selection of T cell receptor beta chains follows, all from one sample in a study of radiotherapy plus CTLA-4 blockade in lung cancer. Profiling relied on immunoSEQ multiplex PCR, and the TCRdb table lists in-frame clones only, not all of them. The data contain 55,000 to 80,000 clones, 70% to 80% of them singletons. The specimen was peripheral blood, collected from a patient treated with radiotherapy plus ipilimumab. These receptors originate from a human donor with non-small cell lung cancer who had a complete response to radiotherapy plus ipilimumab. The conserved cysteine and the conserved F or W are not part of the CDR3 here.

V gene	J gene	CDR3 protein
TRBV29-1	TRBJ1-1	SVEVHRAEAF
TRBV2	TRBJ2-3	ASRGLAGYTDTQY
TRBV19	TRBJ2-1	ASRPNRGLLNEQF
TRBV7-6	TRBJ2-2	ASSMAENTGELF
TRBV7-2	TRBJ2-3	ASSIRLAGGGDTQY
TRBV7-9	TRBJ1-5	ASSYWTGGSNQPQH
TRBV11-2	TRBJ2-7	ASSPRLAYEQY
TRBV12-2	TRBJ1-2	ASRSRRQGEDGYT
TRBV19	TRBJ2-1	ASSSGRWSYNEQF
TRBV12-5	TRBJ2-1	ASGLRGDEQF
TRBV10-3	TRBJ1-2	AISEDIQAYGYT
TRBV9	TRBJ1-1	ASSVVAQGNTEAF
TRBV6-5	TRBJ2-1	ASSYGDRGFNNEQF
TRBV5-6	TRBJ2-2	ASSLALGLQDGELF
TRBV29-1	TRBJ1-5	SATTGVGQPQH
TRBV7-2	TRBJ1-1	ASSPDGAVTEAF
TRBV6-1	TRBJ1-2	ASSGTGGNAAGYT
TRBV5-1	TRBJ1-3	ASSSTGRSSGNTIY
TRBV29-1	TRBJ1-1	SASGGGGPEAF
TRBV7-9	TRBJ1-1	ASSPLGGEAF
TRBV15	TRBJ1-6	ATSRVTWQNNSPLH
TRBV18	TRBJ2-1	ASSSRERALLSSYNEQF
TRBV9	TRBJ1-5	ASSASDYSNQPQH
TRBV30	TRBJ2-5	AWNLGHLETQY
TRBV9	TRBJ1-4	ASSPRQGTNEKLF
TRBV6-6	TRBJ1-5	ASQLESQPQH
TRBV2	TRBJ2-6	ASGRGGSGANVLT
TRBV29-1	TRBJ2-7	SATGTGGSNEQY
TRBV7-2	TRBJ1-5	ASSVTPSQPQH
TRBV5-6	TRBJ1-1	ASSLVAGGRWTEAF
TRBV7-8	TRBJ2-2	ASSLTPDRNTGELF
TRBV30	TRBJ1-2	AWSKWGGTGVGYT
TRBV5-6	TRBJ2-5	ASSFVREFQETQY
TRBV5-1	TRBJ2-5	ASSLIPDSQQETQY
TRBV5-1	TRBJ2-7	ASSPDKGSGEQY
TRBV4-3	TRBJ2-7	ASSLEDRRSYEQY